The T cell receptor (beta chain) described here comes from a study of CD8 T cells in Susac syndrome (dated by TCRdb to the late 2010s). A note on the overall study: Among the Susac syndrome patients who were sequenced, clinically active disease was present in more than 5 and clinical remission was observed in fewer than 10. At blood withdrawal, Susac syndrome patients were therapy-naive, treated with corticosteroids (with IVIg additionally given to some), or treated with IVIg alone. Whether CD8+ T cell activation and differentiation in Susac syndrome was antigen driven was tested using repertoire sequencing. CD8+ T cell repertoire clonality was compared between around eleven healthy donors, about 14 Susac syndrome patients and approximately 16 multiple sclerosis patients.

The investigation overall reported the following: The TCR sequencing and HLA analysis was acknowledged to have included a relatively small number of individuals. Approximately 17 Susac-specific public clones were identified in the total CD8+ repertoire, and roughly five Susac-specific public clones were identified in the CD8+ TEMRA repertoire. CD8+ repertoires in Susac syndrome showed clonal expansion, which was highest in CD8+ TEMRA cells and was greater in clinically active patients than in remitting patients.

This clonotype appeared once. Its antigen is unknown. No qualities accompany the bases; no much larger clone lies one base away. A lone read offers only weak evidence. CDR1 and CDR2 are drawn from the germline V gene (reference sequence): MNHEY, SMNVEV. Taken from cysteine to phenylalanine, the CDR3 has 15 residues. Only CDR3 DNA is held: 45 bases, read in frame from base 1. V drops 2 bases and J drops 2 bases, leaving 12 bases in between. RNA was extracted using the RNeasy kit, and about 0.45 to 1 ug of the RNA was reverse transcribed with random hexamers. TCR beta CDR3 regions were amplified with the immunoSEQ multiplex PCR assay covering 54 Vbeta and 13 Jbeta segments. PCR amplification bias was corrected by using a synthetic template baseline for primer optimization and computational correction. The published analysis was carried out like this. Reads were assigned to V, D and J genes according to IMGT and analyzed in immunoSEQ Analyzer, with only productive sequences retained. Clonality was calculated as one minus the Shannon entropy normalized by log2 of the number of productive unique sequences. For each patient and control, public and private clones were evaluated among the 100 most prevalent clones. Clones were defined as Susac-specific if absent from the healthy and MS cohorts, from around 1,000 published viral clones and from other ImmuneACCESS disease sequences. The public reads were quality trimmed at Q25 with fastp and then assembled into clones with MiXCR by TCRdb, keeping productive beta chains. For every CDR3 protein sequence, its rows merge into one entry that carries the most common genes and DNA. The V and J calls reflect TCRdb's pipeline rather than the authors' work. The table for this sample lists 84,000 or so distinct CDR3 sequences; 95% of them were counted only once. About 0.45% of the sample belongs to the ten largest clones.

Peripheral blood CD8+ and CD4+ T cells from healthy donors, Susac syndrome patients and multiple sclerosis patients were profiled by high-throughput TCR beta sequencing. Susac syndrome patients met recently defined diagnostic criteria for definite or probable disease. Bulk CD8+ and CD4+ T cells were purified by magnetic negative isolation, while CD8+ TEMRA cells were enriched using FACS. Blood was collected in EDTA tubes and processed within 24 hours, with PBMCs isolated through density gradient centrifugation. PBMCs intended for TCR sequencing were cryopreserved in liquid nitrogen and were subsequently thawed in a 37 degrees C water bath. A purity of at least 90% was achieved for sorted or isolated CD4+, CD8+ and CD8+ TEMRA cells.

The sample consisted of CD8+ T cells from PBMCs. The source is a human donor with Susac syndrome. This receptor chain uses TRBV27 and TRBJ2-5, with a tentative D gene TRBD1 over 6 matching bases. Here is the DNA: TGTGCCAGCAGTTTAATGGCAGGGGAGCAAGAGACCCAGTACTTC. This codes for CASSLMAGEQETQYF.